This T cell receptor (beta chain) was sequenced in a study of shared clonotypes between healthy human individuals. The germline CDR1 and CDR2 sequences are SGHVS and FNYEAQ. With V trimmed by 2 bases and J by 3 bases, 1 base remained unmatched. The CDR3 loop spans 13 amino acids. An approximately 210 ng quantity of DNA, about 30,000 T cell genomes, went into the sorted-subset replicate PCRs. Here immunoSEQ multiplex PCR was the method, and the copy in TCRdb shows in-frame clones only, minus some. This sample has around 95,000 clones, with around two thirds found just once. Sequencing used memory CD8+ T cells sorted from blood. The subset was: CD45RO+ cells pooled with CCR7-negative TemRA cells. The chain carries TRBV7-6 and TRBJ2-7; 7 positions agree with TRBD2. The sequence came from a man aged 25 to 40 in good health. Written as DNA, the CDR3 is TGTGCCAGCAGCTTAAAGCGGGACTACGAGCAGTACTTC. Protein product: CASSLKRDYEQYF.